Below, one T cell receptor (beta chain) is given with its context. This entry is derived from a study of blood T cell repertoires in COVID-19. About the study: Both acute and convalescent COVID-19 samples were obtained from the United States, Italy and Spain. T cells, B-cell-depleted T cells, or PBMCs supplied cDNA or gDNA.

In the original analysis: From reference gene primer amplification, estimates of nucleated cell counts were derived. Clones were sequenced by immunoSEQ multiplex PCR, and TCRdb holds only the in-frame ones, with some missing. V and J calls plus clone size are reproduced from that table; the DNA served to infer D and trimming. The profile shows some 14,000 clones, 80% to 90% of them singletons. The CDR3 has 15 residues. After removal of 4 bases from V and 7 bases from J, the junction contained 9 bases not matched to a gene. In germline, CDR1 is SQVTM, CDR2 ANQGSEA. Material: peripheral blood. This TCR was recovered from a human donor in a cohort sampled during active COVID-19. The chain is built from TRBV29-1 and TRBJ2-1, with 11 bases matching TRBD1. CDR3 DNA: TGCAGCGTTGTTCTATGGACAGGGGGCGGGAATGAGCAGTTCTTC. Its translation: CSVVLWTGGGNEQFF.